This T cell receptor beta chain was observed in a study of T-cell reconstitution after alpha-beta-depleted transplantation in children. Many counts were recorded for this clonotype. V lost 2 bases to trimming and J lost 9 bases, with 8 bases between them. CDR1 is KGHSH and CDR2 is LQKENI in the germline V gene. CDR3 length equals 12 residues. Construction of the TCRbeta library involved unique molecular identifiers. TCRdb re-analysed the PCR reads in MiXCR, keeping a single row per CDR3 protein. This table has some 490,000 distinct CDR3 sequences, around 13% appearing once. The clonotype comes from a human donor who donated a stem cell graft to a child with combined immunodeficiency. The sequencing here drew on PBMCs from the stem cell graft donor, taken from the stem cell graft. The chain couples TRBV18 to TRBJ2-1; D remains unclear. Here the CDR3 reads CASSPSGGEQFF. As DNA, the CDR3 is TGTGCCAGCTCACCATCGGGTGGTGAGCAGTTCTTC.